This is a list of T cell receptor beta chains from one sample in a study of beta chain features in type 1 diabetes. Here immunoSEQ multiplex PCR was the method, and the copy in TCRdb shows in-frame clones only, minus some. Of 130,000 to 150,000 clones in the sample, about 44% were seen once. Sample: Tregs from blood. Every receptor here comes from a man between 18 and 29 years old in good health. The CDR3 runs from the conserved cysteine through the conserved F or W. D genes are given only for firm matches. Clone size appears in some rows only: once, few, many, or a class for an expanded clone.

J gene	V gene	D gene	clone size	CDR3 DNA	CDR3 protein
TRBJ2-5	TRBV28	TRBD2	.	TGTGCCAGCAGTTTCTGGGAGGGGCTGGAGGCGAGTCAAGAGACCCAGTACTTC	CASSFWEGLEASQETQYF
TRBJ2-2	TRBV5-8	.	few	TGTGCCAGCAGCTTTGGGCGGGCCGGGGAGCTGTTTTTT	CASSFGRAGELFF
TRBJ2-7	TRBV27	TRBD1	.	TGTGCCAGCAGTCCGTACAGGGGCCTACAGCAGTTGTACTTC	CASSPYRGLQQLYF
TRBJ2-1	TRBV11-2	.	.	TGTGCCAGCAGTCACGTTACTCAAGCCTACTACAATGAGCAGTTCTTC	CASSHVTQAYYNEQFF
TRBJ2-7	TRBV28	.	few	TGTGCCAGCAGTAGGAGGGTCGAGCAGTACTTC	CASSRRVEQYF
TRBJ1-1	TRBV9	.	once	TGTGCCAGCAGCGTAGGAGGGTGGGTGAACACTGAAGCTTTCTTT	CASSVGGWVNTEAFF
TRBJ2-1	TRBV7-2	.	.	TGTGCCAGCAGCTTAGTAGGAGGCGGGTCCTACAATGAGCAGTTCTTC	CASSLVGGGSYNEQFF
TRBJ2-1	TRBV11-2	TRBD2	.	TGTGCCAGCAGCTTAGGTTTACTAGCGGGACATGAGCAGTTCTTC	CASSLGLLAGHEQFF
TRBJ1-1	TRBV11-2	TRBD1	.	TGTGCCAGCAGCTATATACCGGGACAGGGAAACACTGAAGCTTTCTTT	CASSYIPGQGNTEAFF
TRBJ1-5	TRBV30	.	.	TGTGCCTGGAGGCCCCGTGGCATCCGGGTGGTGAATCAGCCCCAGCATTTT	CAWRPRGIRVVNQPQHF